The rows below give T cell receptor beta chains drawn from one sample of a study of CD8+CD57+ T cells in acquired aplastic anemia. Each CDR3 protein gets one entry after TCRdb re-called the reads with MiXCR. This table has around 130,000 distinct CDR3 sequences, 45% to 60% appearing once. The material sequenced was sorted CD4+, CD8+, or CD8+CD57+ T cells (not recorded which) from PBMCs. These receptors came from a human donor with aplastic anemia. The CDR3 runs from the conserved cysteine through the conserved F or W. Fields, in order: V gene, clone size, D gene, J gene, CDR3 protein, CDR3 DNA. A D gene is named only where the DNA matches it firmly. Clone size is shown for a subset of rows, as once, few, many or a class of expanded clone.

>TRBV29-1|NA|NA|TRBJ2-1
CSAEDRRDPYNEQLF
TGCAGCGCTGAAGATCGCAGGGACCCCTACAATGAGCAGCTCTTC
>TRBV12-3/TRBV12-4|NA|TRBD2|TRBJ2-5
CAISGGVQETQYF
TGTGCCATCTCGGGGGGGGTGCAAGAGACCCAGTACTTC
>TRBV24-1|NA|TRBD2|TRBJ2-1
CASPGGTSGADNEQFF
TGTGCCTCTCCGGGGGGGACTAGCGGTGCCGACAATGAGCAGTTCTTC
>TRBV7-2|NA|NA|TRBJ2-1
CASSLLTFNEQFF
TGTGCCAGCAGCTTACTGACCTTCAATGAGCAGTTCTTC
>TRBV14|NA|NA|TRBJ2-3
CASSQEKADTQYF
TGTGCCAGCAGCCAAGAGAAGGCTGATACGCAGTATTTT
>TRBV5-1|few|NA|TRBJ2-1
CASSMEGGAYNEQFF
TGCGCCAGCAGCATGGAGGGGGGGGCCTACAATGAGCAGTTCTTC
>TRBV15|many|TRBD1|TRBJ2-7
CATSRVFAGGYEQYF
TGTGCCACCAGCAGAGTCTTCGCAGGGGGCTACGAGCAGTACTTC
>TRBV5-6|NA|NA|TRBJ2-7
CASSFSAGGYEQYF
TGTGCCAGCAGCTTCTCGGCAGGAGGCTACGAGCAGTACTTC
>TRBV5-5|many|TRBD1|TRBJ1-6
CASSLGQGDSPLHF
TGTGCCAGCAGCTTGGGGCAGGGGGATTCACCCCTCCACTTT
>TRBV7-3|few|NA|TRBJ2-5
CASSLSTGSGSQYF
TGTGCCAGCAGCTTAAGCACAGGGAGTGGATCCCAGTACTTC
>TRBV6-1|NA|NA|TRBJ2-2
CASNQGFGELFF
TGTGCCAGCAATCAGGGCTTCGGGGAGCTGTTTTTT
>TRBV19|NA|NA|TRBJ1-4
CASSLDTGLNEKLFF
TGTGCCAGTAGTCTCGACACAGGGTTAAATGAAAAACTGTTTTTT
>TRBV15|NA|NA|TRBJ2-7
CATSRVRMNNYEQYF
TGTGCCACCAGCAGAGTTCGGATGAATAACTACGAGCAGTACTTC
>TRBV4-2|NA|NA|TRBJ2-2
CASSQEGGGQAGELFF
TGTGCCAGCAGCCAAGAGGGGGGAGGTCAGGCCGGGGAGCTGTTTTTT
>TRBV5-5|few|NA|TRBJ2-7
CASSLQYGTQTYEQYF
TGTGCCAGCAGCTTGCAATACGGGACACAAACCTACGAGCAGTACTTC
>TRBV29-1|once|NA|TRBJ1-2
CSVEGALLNYGYTF
TGCAGCGTTGAAGGTGCATTACTTAACTATGGCTACACCTTC
>TRBV28|few|TRBD2|TRBJ2-7
CASTPLAGPYEQYF
TGTGCCAGCACCCCACTAGCGGGCCCCTACGAGCAGTACTTC
>TRBV2|few|NA|TRBJ2-7
CASASYEQYF
TGTGCCAGCGCATCCTACGAGCAGTACTTC
>TRBV20-1|NA|NA|TRBJ1-1
CSAASIWDTEAFF
TGCAGTGCTGCCTCAATCTGGGACACTGAAGCTTTCTTT
>TRBV20-1|NA|NA|TRBJ1-1
CSARDQSNTEAFF
TGCAGTGCTAGAGATCAATCGAACACTGAAGCTTTCTTT
>TRBV20-1|NA|NA|TRBJ2-7
CSARDRPSADEQYF
TGCAGTGCCAGAGACAGGCCCAGCGCCGACGAGCAGTACTTC
>TRBV2|NA|TRBD1|TRBJ1-4
CASRWTGNEKLFF
TGCGCCAGCAGGTGGACAGGGAATGAAAAACTGTTTTTT
>TRBV25-1|NA|NA|TRBJ1-1
CASSTRMNTEAFF
TGTGCCAGCAGTACAAGGATGAACACTGAAGCTTTCTTT
>TRBV18|NA|TRBD1|TRBJ1-1
CASSPSQGANTEAFF
TGTGCCAGCTCACCTTCACAGGGGGCGAACACTGAAGCTTTCTTT
>TRBV7-9|many|NA|TRBJ2-7
CASSLASFYEQYF
TGTGCCAGCAGCTTAGCCAGTTTCTACGAGCAGTACTTC
>TRBV19|NA|TRBD1|TRBJ2-7
CASTKQGTDEQYF
TGTGCCTCAACGAAACAGGGGACGGACGAGCAGTACTTC
>TRBV10-3|NA|TRBD1|TRBJ1-4
CAIRLAGTGDREKLFF
TGTGCCATCAGACTAGCGGGGACAGGAGATCGTGAAAAACTGTTTTTT
>TRBV2|NA|TRBD1|TRBJ1-1
CASSEVDRGGTEAFF
TGTGCCAGCAGTGAGGTTGACAGGGGAGGCACTGAAGCTTTCTTT
>TRBV25-1|many|TRBD1|TRBJ1-3
CATSRTGEPSGNTIYF
TGTGCCACCTCGAGGACAGGGGAGCCCTCTGGAAACACCATATATTTT